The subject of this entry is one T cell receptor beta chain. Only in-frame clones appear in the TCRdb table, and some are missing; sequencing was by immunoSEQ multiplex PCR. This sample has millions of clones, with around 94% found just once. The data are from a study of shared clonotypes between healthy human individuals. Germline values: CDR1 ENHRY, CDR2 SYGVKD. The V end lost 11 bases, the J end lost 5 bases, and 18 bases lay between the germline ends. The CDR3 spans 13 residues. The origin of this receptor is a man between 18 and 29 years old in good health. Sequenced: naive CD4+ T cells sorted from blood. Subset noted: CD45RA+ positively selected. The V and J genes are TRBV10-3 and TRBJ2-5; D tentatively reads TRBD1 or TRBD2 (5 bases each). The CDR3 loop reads CAVGLGERETQYF. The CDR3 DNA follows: TGTGCCGTCGGATTAGGGGAGCGGGAGACCCAGTACTTC.